Presented here are 25 T cell receptor beta chains from one specimen sequenced in a study of blood T cells in healthy people across ages. A sample-barcoded 5' primer and a J-beta primer mix were used in a second PCR of about 7 to 12 cycles. TCRdb reprocessed the 5' RACE reads with MiXCR, giving one entry per CDR3 protein. The profile shows around 870,000 distinct CDR3 sequences, under 30% of them singletons. Material for sequencing was blood. The receptors derive from a woman aged 80 or over in good health.

This clonotype has more than one count but fewer than ten. The J gene is TRBJ1-1, the V gene TRBV6-2 or TRBV6-3; D gene unclear. From germline, CDR1 is MNHEY and CDR2 SVGEGT. The CDR3 is 14 residues long. Trimming left V 6 bases short and J 2 bases short, with 13 bases between. This chain's CDR3 is CASRQIRKNTEAFF. CDR3 nucleotides: TGTGCCAGCAGACAAATTCGAAAAAACACTGAAGCTTTCTTT.

This clonotype has ten or more counts. The junction differs from germline at one of its ends, possibly a read error. V gene TRBV7-6 combines with J gene TRBJ2-7; the match to TRBD1 covers 8 bases. This CDR3 is built from 15 residues. Germline-derived CDR1 and CDR2 are SGHVS and FNYEAQ. The CDR3 here is CASSPRTGNSHEQYF. The CDR3 DNA follows: TGTGCCAGCAGCCCGAGGACAGGGAACTCCCACGAGCAGTACTTC.

This clonotype occurred many times. The gene calls are TRBV6-2 or TRBV6-3 and TRBJ2-3; D may be TRBD2 (6 bases). Germline V gene sequence: CDR1 MNHEY, CDR2 SVGEGT. The CDR3 is 15 residues long. Trimming cost V 6 bases and J 0 bases, with 13 bases left between them. CDR3 region: CASRNLAVSTDTQYF. The CDR3 DNA is TGTGCCAGCAGGAACTTAGCGGTCAGCACAGATACGCAGTATTTT.

In regard to this clonotype: A read error may be the cause here, since a much bigger clone is one base away. V usage is TRBV7-8 and J usage is TRBJ2-5, with 7 bases fitting TRBD2. V lost 5 bases, J lost 11 bases, and 20 bases stayed unmatched. The germline V gene has CDR1 SGHVS and CDR2 FQNEAQ. This CDR3 has 16 residues. The CDR3 DNA reads as TGTGCCAGCAGCCCCCGGGGAGGGAGAAGGTTCAATGAGCAGTACTTC. It encodes CASSPRGGRRFNEQYF.

This clonotype was found a few times. The chain combines TRBV7-2 with TRBJ1-1; TRBD1 matches at 7 bases. Germline CDR1 is SGHTA and CDR2 is FQGNSA. Trimming cost V 6 bases and J 2 bases; bases outside gene matches: 6. The CDR3 sequence is 14 residues long. CDR3 sequence: CASRANRGNTEAFF. DNA for the CDR3: TGTGCCAGCAGGGCCAACAGGGGAAACACTGAAGCTTTCTTT.

The J gene is TRBJ2-2, the V gene TRBV6-5; 11 positions agree with TRBD2. The CDR3 is made up of 19 amino acids. V gave up 0 bases and J gave up 4 bases; unmatched junction bases: 10. CDR1 is MNHEY and CDR2 is SVGAGI in the germline V gene. CDR3 DNA: TGTGCCAGCAGTTACTCGCTGGTAGCGGGGGGGCGTGGCACCGGGGAGCTGTTTTTT. Its translation: CASSYSLVAGGRGTGELFF.

The CDR3 DNA reads TGTGCCACCGTTGGGACTACCCTTGAGCAGTTCTTC. Amino acid sequence: CATVGTTLEQFF. This chain uses TRBV24-1 with TRBJ2-1, with TRBD2 matching 7 bases. Germline values: CDR1 KGHDR, CDR2 SFDVKD. The length of the CDR3 is 12 residues. V was clipped by 9 bases and J by 9 bases; unmatched bases: 7.

As regards this clonotype: Being one base from a much bigger clone, this may be a read error. V is TRBV15 and J is TRBJ2-1; D is possibly TRBD1 or TRBD2 (7 bases each). CDR1 LNHNV and CDR2 YYDKDF come from the germline V gene (reference sequence). V shed 1 base and J shed 10 bases, with 14 bases lying between them. The length of the CDR3 is 14 residues. CDR3 protein: CATSRGGTAGEQFF. The CDR3 nucleotides are TGTGCCACCAGCAGAGGCGGGACAGCGGGAGAGCAGTTCTTC.

This clonotype came up many times. The chain uses TRBV9 and TRBJ2-5, with 8 bases identical to TRBD1. The trim removed 4 bases at V and 0 bases at J, leaving 2 bases unmatched. In germline, CDR1 is SGDLS, CDR2 YYNGEE. The CDR3 is 14 amino acids. The CDR3 loop reads CASSWGQDQETQYF. The CDR3 DNA sequence: TGTGCCAGCAGCTGGGGACAGGACCAAGAGACCCAGTACTTC.

This clonotype was detected ten times or more. The chain combines TRBV6-6 with TRBJ2-7; 7 bases map to TRBD1. The CDR3 length is 15 residues. The germline gives CDR1 MNHNY, CDR2 SVGAGI (reference sequence). After removal of 8 bases from V and 2 bases from J, the junction contained 12 bases not matched to a gene. DNA of the CDR3: TGTGCCAGCGGAAAACAGGGGAATTGGGCCTACGAGCAGTACTTC. This translates into CASGKQGNWAYEQYF.

The chain links TRBV24-1 to TRBJ2-2; tentatively, D is TRBD1 (5 bases). CDR1 and CDR2 (germline): KGHDR, SFDVKD. Trimming took 6 bases from V and 0 from J, leaving 7 bases between them. The CDR3 covers 14 residues. CDR3: CATSHRTNTGELFF. DNA of the CDR3: TGTGCCACCAGTCACAGGACGAACACCGGGGAGCTGTTTTTT.

The CDR3 sequence is CASKLFKSTDVQYF. CDR3 coding DNA: TGTGCCAGCAAGCTTTTCAAGAGCACAGATGTGCAGTATTTT. J is TRBJ2-3 and V is TRBV12-3 or TRBV12-4; no clear D. The CDR3 consists of 14 residues. V dropped 7 bases and J dropped 11 bases, with 22 bases sitting between them.

The table lists this clonotype with many counts. The V and J genes are TRBV6-1 and TRBJ2-1; either TRBD1 or TRBD2 may fit D (6 bases each). This CDR3 is built from 18 residues. V lost 2 bases and J 3 bases, leaving 20 bases between the germline ends. Looked up from germline, CDR1 is MNHNS and CDR2 is SASEGT. Written as DNA, the CDR3 is TGTGCCAGCAGTGAAAGGGGGTGGGGGGCCACCATCTACAATGAGCAGTTCTTC. Translated, it gives CASSERGWGATIYNEQFF.

This clonotype came up many times. The V gene is TRBV7-9, the J gene TRBJ1-2; no reliable D call. Trimming pared 2 bases from V and 7 bases from J, leaving 17 bases between. CDR1 is SEHNR and CDR2 is FQNEAQ in the germline V gene (reference sequence). CDR3 length: 15 residues. CDR3 DNA sequence: TGTGCCAGCAGCTTACAAGGCAGCAACCTGGGTGGCTACACCTTC. Amino acids: CASSLQGSNLGGYTF. The whole variable domain, filled in from reference TRBV7-9 and TRBJ1-2, reads DTGVSQNPRHKITKRGQNVTFRCDPISEHNRLYWYRQTLGQGPEFLTYFQNEAQLEKSRLLSDRFSAERPKGSFSTLEIQRTEQGDSAMYLCASSLQGSNLGGYTFGSGTRLTVV.

Turning to this clonotype: This sequence may be a read error, since a much larger clone differs from it by one base. This chain joins TRBV20-1 and TRBJ2-5, with D possibly TRBD2 on 6 matching bases. The CDR3 is made up of 13 amino acids. From germline, CDR1 is DFQATT and CDR2 SNEGSKA (reference sequence). The V end was cut by 5 bases, the J end by 2 bases, with 12 bases between. CDR3 coding DNA: TGCAGTGCTTGGAGGGCAGGGCAAGAGACCCAGTACTTC. This encodes CSAWRAGQETQYF.

At least ten counts were recorded for this clonotype. This sequence joins TRBV29-1 and TRBJ1-1; D is unclear. CDR1 SQVTM and CDR2 ANQGSEA come from the germline V gene. The V and J ends lost 4 bases and 0 bases respectively, with 3 bases between them. This CDR3 has 11 amino acids. This chain's CDR3 is CSVAVNTEAFF. DNA for the CDR3: TGCAGCGTTGCAGTGAACACTGAAGCTTTCTTT. Based on the CDR3 plus reference TRBV29-1 and TRBJ1-1, the full variable domain is SAVISQKPSRDICQRGTSLTIQCQVDSQVTMMFWYRQQPGQSLTLIATANQGSEATYESGFVIDKFPISRPNLTFSTLTVSNMSPEDSSIYLCSVAVNTEAFFGQGTRLTVV.

Ten or more counts support this clonotype. The rearrangement links TRBV29-1 to TRBJ1-2, with TRBD1 matching over 12 bases. Per germline, CDR1 SQVTM and CDR2 ANQGSEA. The CDR3 is 14 amino acids. J was trimmed by 10 bases and V by 4 bases; bases with no gene match: 10. The CDR3 sequence is CSVGYSGQGAVYTF. Written as DNA, the CDR3 is TGCAGCGTTGGGTACTCGGGACAGGGGGCTGTCTACACCTTC.

This clonotype was observed at least ten times. This chain joins TRBV11-2 and TRBJ2-1; either TRBD1 or TRBD2 may supply D (6 bases each). The CDR3 consists of 16 residues. Between the trimmed V and J ends, which lost 6 bases and 1 base, there was a span of 16 bases. Germline values: CDR1 SGHAT, CDR2 FQNNGV. For the CDR3, the DNA is TGTGCCAGCAGGCTAACGGAGGGGGGTTCCTACAATGAGCAGTTCTTC. It encodes CASRLTEGGSYNEQFF.

With regard to this clonotype: This may come from a read error, since a much larger clone is one base off. As the CDR3 is not closed by the conserved phenylalanine or tryptophan, this likely results from a read error. This chain connects TRBV6-5 to TRBJ2-3; D is uncertain. The germline V and J ends were trimmed by 0 bases and 4 bases, with 5 bases remaining between them. Germline V gene data show CDR1 as MNHEY and CDR2 as SVGAGI. This CDR3 has 13 residues. The CDR3 reads CASSYSAADTQYV. The CDR3 DNA reads as TGTGCCAGCAGTTACTCTGCCGCAGATACGCAGTATGTT.

This clonotype was seen at least ten times. A much larger clone sits a single nucleotide away, making a read error possible. The V call is TRBV20-1, the J call TRBJ2-1, with D perhaps TRBD2 (6 bases). The J call may be faulty, since TRBJ2-7 better matches the DNA end. The CDR3 spans 13 residues. CDR1 is DFQATT and CDR2 is SNEGSKA in the germline V gene (reference sequence). The CDR3 DNA is TGCAGTGCTAGGGGGGACTCCTACAATGAGCAGTACTTC. Protein sequence: CSARGDSYNEQYF.

This sequence joins TRBV20-1 and TRBJ1-2, with 8 bases lining up with TRBD1. The CDR3 loop spans 17 amino acids. V dropped 1 base and J dropped 2; count of bases not matched to a gene: 12. Germline CDR1 and CDR2: DFQATT and SNEGSKA (reference sequence). Here the CDR3 reads CSARALDREVGNYGYTF. DNA for the CDR3: TGCAGTGCTAGAGCGCTGGACAGGGAAGTAGGGAACTATGGCTACACCTTC.

This clonotype appeared many times. DNA for the CDR3: TGTGCCAGCAGCGCGGGACTAGCGGGGGGTCTCATGGAGACCCAGTACTTC. It translates to CASSAGLAGGLMETQYF. V usage is TRBV9 and J usage is TRBJ2-5; 15 positions match TRBD2. The CDR3 runs 17 residues. V was pared by 3 bases and J by 5 bases, with 8 bases of the junction left unmatched. Germline lookup yields CDR1 SGDLS and CDR2 YYNGEE.

This clonotype appeared a few times. This sequence joins TRBV5-4 and TRBJ1-6; D ambiguous. With 0 bases removed from V and 9 bases from J, the gap between germline ends came to 10 bases. Per the germline V gene, CDR1 is SGHNT and CDR2 is YYREEE (reference sequence). CDR3 length: 14 residues. DNA of the CDR3: TGTGCCAGCAGCTTGGACAGTTTAGCTTCACCCCTCCACTTT. It specifies CASSLDSLASPLHF. The variable domain in full, with the rest retrieved from reference TRBV5-4 and TRBJ1-6, is ETGVTQSPTHLIKTRGQQVTLRCSSQSGHNTVSWYQQALGQGPQFIFQYYREEENGRGNFPPRFSGLQFPNYSSELNVNALELDDSALYLCASSLDSLASPLHFGNGTRLTVT.

There are a few counts of this clonotype. This chain links TRBV11-2 with TRBJ1-2; 8 nucleotides line up with TRBD1. The CDR3 extends over 16 amino acids. The V gene's germline CDR1 is SGHAT and CDR2 FQNNGV. V shed 8 bases and J 4 bases; nucleotides not matched to a gene: 15. In DNA form, the CDR3 reads TGTGCCAGCGGCAAAGGGGTAACAGGGGGTGCCTATGGCTACACCTTC. Translating gives CASGKGVTGGAYGYTF. The full variable domain, with the rest looked up from reference TRBV11-2 and TRBJ1-2, is EAGVAQSPRYKIIEKRQSVAFWCNPISGHATLYWYQQILGQGPKLLIQFQNNGVVDDSQLPKDRFSAERLKGVDSTLKIQPAKLEDSAVYLCASGKGVTGGAYGYTFGSGTRLTVV.

V is TRBV5-8 and J is TRBJ2-3; TRBD2 might be the D (7 bases). This CDR3 contains 14 residues. Germline-derived CDR1 and CDR2 are SGHTS and YDEGEE. Trimming pared 1 base from V and 4 bases from J, leaving 10 bases between. The CDR3 region has the DNA TGTGCCAGCAGCTTGCGGGGGGCATCAGATACGCAGTATTTT. Encoded protein: CASSLRGASDTQYF.